The present T cell receptor (beta chain) was sequenced within a study of vaccination effects on CD4 cells after COVID-19. Antigen-specific CD4+ T cells were expanded (with viral peptide pools) by the ViraFEST assay ahead of sequencing. Culturing for more than 9 days preceded CD4+ T cell isolation. The vaccine given was either BNT162b2 or mRNA-1273, in two doses. Negative nucleocapsid antibody tests before and after vaccination confirmed no previous SARS-CoV-2 infection. Wells each received 2.2 million or so PBMC, cultured with 10 IU/ml IL-2 and roughly 10 ug/ml peptides. IL-2 medium supplanted half the medium on days 3 and 7. Generated by immunoSEQ multiplex PCR, the TCRdb table keeps only in-frame clones and is missing some. The sample lists around 60,000 clones, 73% occurring once. The sample holds one count of this clone. Its antigen remains unknown. The CDR3 has 14 amino acids. With V trimmed by 4 bases and J by 4 bases, 5 bases remained unmatched. Looked up from germline, CDR1 is SQVTM and CDR2 is ANQGSEA.

Sequencing was performed on CD4+ T cells from PBMCs cultured with HCoV-229E spike peptides, taken after COVID-19 vaccination. The receptor was isolated from a human donor who received a COVID-19 vaccine. The chain employs TRBV29-1 and TRBJ2-3; 10 bases map to TRBD2. The CDR3 region is CSVVAGGSSDTQYF. For the CDR3, the DNA is TGCAGCGTTGTAGCGGGGGGCTCTTCAGATACGCAGTATTTT.